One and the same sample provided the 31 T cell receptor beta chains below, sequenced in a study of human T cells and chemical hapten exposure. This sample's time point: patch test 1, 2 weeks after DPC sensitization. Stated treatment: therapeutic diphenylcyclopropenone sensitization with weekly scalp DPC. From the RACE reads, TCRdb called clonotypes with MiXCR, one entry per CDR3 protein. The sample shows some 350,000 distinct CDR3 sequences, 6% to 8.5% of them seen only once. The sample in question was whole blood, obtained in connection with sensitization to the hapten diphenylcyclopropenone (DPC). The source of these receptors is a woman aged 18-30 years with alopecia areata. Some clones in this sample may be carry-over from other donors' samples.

CDR3 in amino acids: CASSLVQQYEKLFF. The CDR3 nucleotides read TGTGCCAGCAGCTTGGTACAGCAATATGAAAAACTGTTTTTT. This rearrangement joins TRBV5-6 to TRBJ1-4; D gene uncertain. The V end was cut by 0 bases, the J end by 6 bases, with 9 bases between. CDR1 is SGHDT, CDR2 YYEEEE, per germline. The CDR3 has 14 residues.

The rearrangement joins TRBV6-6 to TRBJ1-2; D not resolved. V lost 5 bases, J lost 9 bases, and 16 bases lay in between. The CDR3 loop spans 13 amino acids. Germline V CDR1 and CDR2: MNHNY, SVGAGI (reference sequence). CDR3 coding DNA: TGTGCCAGCAGTCCTTTATCGGGGAGTAGCTACACCTTC. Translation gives CASSPLSGSSYTF.

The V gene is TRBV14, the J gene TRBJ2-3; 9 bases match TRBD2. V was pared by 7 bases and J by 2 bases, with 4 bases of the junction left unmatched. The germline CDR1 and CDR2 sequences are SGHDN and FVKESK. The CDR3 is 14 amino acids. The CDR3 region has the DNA TGTGCCAGCAACCTAGCGGGGCCCACAGATACGCAGTATTTT. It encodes CASNLAGPTDTQYF. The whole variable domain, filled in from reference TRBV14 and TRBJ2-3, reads EAGVTQFPSHSVIEKGQTVTLRCDPISGHDNLYWYRRVMGKEIKFLLHFVKESKQDESGMPNNRFLAERTGGTYSTLKVQPAELEDSGVYFCASNLAGPTDTQYFGPGTRLTVL.

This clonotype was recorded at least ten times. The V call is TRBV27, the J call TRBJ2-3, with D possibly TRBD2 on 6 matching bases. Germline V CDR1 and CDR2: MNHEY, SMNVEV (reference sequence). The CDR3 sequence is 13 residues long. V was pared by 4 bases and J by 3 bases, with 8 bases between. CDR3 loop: CASSSGVTDTQYF. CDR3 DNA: TGTGCCAGCAGTTCGGGGGTAACAGATACGCAGTATTTT.

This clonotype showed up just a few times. The CDR3 loop is CASSPGLTGQETQYF. CDR3 coding DNA: TGTGCCAGCAGCCCGGGGCTTACGGGCCAAGAGACCCAGTACTTC. This rearrangement joins TRBV6-1 to TRBJ2-5; either TRBD1 or TRBD2 may supply D (5 bases each). CDR1 MNHNS and CDR2 SASEGT come from the germline V gene. The CDR3 extends over 15 amino acids. V lost 6 bases and J lost 1, with 15 bases in between.

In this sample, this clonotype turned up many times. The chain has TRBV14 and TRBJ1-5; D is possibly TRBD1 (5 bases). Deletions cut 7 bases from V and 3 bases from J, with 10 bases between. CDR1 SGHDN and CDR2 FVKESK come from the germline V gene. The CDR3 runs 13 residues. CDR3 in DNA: TGTGCCAGCAACCGAGGGGTCAATCAGCCCCAGCATTTT. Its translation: CASNRGVNQPQHF.

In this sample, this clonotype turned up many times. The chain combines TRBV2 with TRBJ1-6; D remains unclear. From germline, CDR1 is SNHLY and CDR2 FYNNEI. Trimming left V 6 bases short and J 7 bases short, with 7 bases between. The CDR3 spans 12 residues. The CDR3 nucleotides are TGTGCCAGCAGGCTTGACAATTCACCCCTCCACTTT. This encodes CASRLDNSPLHF. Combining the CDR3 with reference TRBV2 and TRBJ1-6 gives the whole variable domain EPEVTQTPSHQVTQMGQEVILRCVPISNHLYFYWYRQILGQKVEFLVSFYNNEISEKSEIFDDQFSVERPDGSNFTLKIRSTKLEDSAMYFCASRLDNSPLHFGNGTRLTVT.

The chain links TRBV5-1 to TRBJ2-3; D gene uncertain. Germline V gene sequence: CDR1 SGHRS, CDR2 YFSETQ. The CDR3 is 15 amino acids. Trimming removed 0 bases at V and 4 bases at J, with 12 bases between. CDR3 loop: CASSLDPALPDTQYF. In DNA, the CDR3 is TGCGCCAGCAGCTTGGACCCAGCGTTGCCAGATACGCAGTATTTT.

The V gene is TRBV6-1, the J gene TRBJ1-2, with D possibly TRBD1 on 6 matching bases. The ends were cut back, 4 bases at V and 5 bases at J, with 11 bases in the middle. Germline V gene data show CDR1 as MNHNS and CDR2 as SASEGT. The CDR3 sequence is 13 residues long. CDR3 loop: CASSAQGPYGYTF. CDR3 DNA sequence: TGTGCCAGCAGTGCCCAGGGGCCGTATGGCTACACCTTC.

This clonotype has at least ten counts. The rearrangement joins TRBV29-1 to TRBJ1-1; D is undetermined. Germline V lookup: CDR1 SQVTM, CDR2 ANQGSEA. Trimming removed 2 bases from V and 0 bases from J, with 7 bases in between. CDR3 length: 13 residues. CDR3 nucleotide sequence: TGCAGCGTTGAAAGGGAGCTGAACACTGAAGCTTTCTTT. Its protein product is CSVERELNTEAFF. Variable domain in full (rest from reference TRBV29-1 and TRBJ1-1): SAVISQKPSRDICQRGTSLTIQCQVDSQVTMMFWYRQQPGQSLTLIATANQGSEATYESGFVIDKFPISRPNLTFSTLTVSNMSPEDSSIYLCSVERELNTEAFFGQGTRLTVV.

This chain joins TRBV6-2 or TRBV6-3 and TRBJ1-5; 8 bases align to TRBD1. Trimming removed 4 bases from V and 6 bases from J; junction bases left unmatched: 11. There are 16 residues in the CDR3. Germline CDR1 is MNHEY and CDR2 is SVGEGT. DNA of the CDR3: TGTGCCAGCAGTTCCGAGACAGGGGCAGGTGTTCAGCCCCAGCATTTT. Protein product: CASSSETGAGVQPQHF.

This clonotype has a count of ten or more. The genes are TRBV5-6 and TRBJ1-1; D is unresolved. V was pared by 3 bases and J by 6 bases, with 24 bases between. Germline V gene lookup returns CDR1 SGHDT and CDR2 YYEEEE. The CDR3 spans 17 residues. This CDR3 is CASSSTLNGGLLAEAFF. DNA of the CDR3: TGTGCCAGCAGCTCGACATTGAACGGAGGACTGCTCGCTGAAGCTTTCTTT.

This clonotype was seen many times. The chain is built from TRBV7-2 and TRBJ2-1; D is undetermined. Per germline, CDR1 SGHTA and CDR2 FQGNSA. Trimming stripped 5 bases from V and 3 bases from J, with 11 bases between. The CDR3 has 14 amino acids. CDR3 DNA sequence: TGTGCCAGCAGCCAAATCCGCGACTACAATGAGCAGTTCTTC. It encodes CASSQIRDYNEQFF.

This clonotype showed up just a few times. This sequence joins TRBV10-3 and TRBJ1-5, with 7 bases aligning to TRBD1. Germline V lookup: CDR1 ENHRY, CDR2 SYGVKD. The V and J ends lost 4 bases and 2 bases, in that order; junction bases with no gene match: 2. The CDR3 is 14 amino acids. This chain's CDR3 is CAISGDSGNQPQHF. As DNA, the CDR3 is TGTGCCATCAGTGGGGACAGCGGCAATCAGCCCCAGCATTTT.

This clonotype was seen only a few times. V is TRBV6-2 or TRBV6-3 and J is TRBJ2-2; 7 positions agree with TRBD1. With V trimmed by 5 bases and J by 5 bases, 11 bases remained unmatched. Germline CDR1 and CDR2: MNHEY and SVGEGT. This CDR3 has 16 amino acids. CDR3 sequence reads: CASSPPPGTDTGELFF. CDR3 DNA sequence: TGTGCCAGCAGTCCACCTCCCGGGACAGATACCGGGGAGCTGTTTTTT.

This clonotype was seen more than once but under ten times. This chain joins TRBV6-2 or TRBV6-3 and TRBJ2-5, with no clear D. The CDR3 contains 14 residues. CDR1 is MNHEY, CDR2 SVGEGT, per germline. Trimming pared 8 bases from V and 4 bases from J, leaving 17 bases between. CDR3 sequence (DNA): TGTGCCAGCCGGTCCTTTCAGACACCAGAGACCCAGTACTTC. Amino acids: CASRSFQTPETQYF.

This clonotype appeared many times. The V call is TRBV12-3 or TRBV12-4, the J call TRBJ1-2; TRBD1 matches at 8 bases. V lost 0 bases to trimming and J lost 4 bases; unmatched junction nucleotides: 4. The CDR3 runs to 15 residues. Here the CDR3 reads CASSLAYTGGYGYTF. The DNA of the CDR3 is TGTGCCAGCAGTTTAGCTTATACAGGGGGCTATGGCTACACCTTC.

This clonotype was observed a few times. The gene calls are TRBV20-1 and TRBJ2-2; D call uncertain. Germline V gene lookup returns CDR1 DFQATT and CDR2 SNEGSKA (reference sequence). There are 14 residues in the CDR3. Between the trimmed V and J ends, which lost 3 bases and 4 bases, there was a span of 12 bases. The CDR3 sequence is CSASSPQVTGELFF. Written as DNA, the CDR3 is TGCAGTGCTAGCTCTCCCCAGGTCACCGGGGAGCTGTTTTTT.

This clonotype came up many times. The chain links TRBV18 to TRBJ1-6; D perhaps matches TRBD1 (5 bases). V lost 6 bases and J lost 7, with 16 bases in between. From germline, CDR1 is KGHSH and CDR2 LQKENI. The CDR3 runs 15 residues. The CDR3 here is CASSPWDAFNSPLHF. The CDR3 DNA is TGTGCCAGCTCTCCCTGGGACGCCTTCAATTCACCCCTCCACTTT.

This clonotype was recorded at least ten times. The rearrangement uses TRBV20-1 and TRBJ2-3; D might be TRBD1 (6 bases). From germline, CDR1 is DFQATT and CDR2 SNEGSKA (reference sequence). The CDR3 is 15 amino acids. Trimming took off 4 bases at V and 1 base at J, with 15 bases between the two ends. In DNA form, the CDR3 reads TGCAGTGCTACCTTTGGGGGCACACGCACAGATACGCAGTATTTT. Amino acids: CSATFGGTRTDTQYF.

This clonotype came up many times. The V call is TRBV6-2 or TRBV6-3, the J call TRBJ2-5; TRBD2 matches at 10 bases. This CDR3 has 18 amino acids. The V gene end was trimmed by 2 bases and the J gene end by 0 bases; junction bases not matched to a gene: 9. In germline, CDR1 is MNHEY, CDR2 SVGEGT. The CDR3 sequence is CASSYGRLAGAYQETQYF. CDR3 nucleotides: TGTGCCAGCAGTTACGGACGCCTAGCGGGGGCGTACCAAGAGACCCAGTACTTC.

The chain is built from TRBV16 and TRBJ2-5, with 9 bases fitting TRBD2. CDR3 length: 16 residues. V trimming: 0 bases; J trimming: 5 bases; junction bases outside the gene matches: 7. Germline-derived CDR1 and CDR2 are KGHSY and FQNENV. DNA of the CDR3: TGTGCCAGCAGCCAATCGAGGACTAGCGCTGCGGAGACCCAGTACTTC. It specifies CASSQSRTSAAETQYF.

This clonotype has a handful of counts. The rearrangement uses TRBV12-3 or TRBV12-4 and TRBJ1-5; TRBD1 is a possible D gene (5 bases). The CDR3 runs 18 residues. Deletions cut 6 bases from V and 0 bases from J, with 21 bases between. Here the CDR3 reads CASRGPPGTRASNQPQHF. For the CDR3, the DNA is TGTGCCAGCAGAGGTCCGCCCGGGACCCGGGCTAGCAATCAGCCCCAGCATTTT.

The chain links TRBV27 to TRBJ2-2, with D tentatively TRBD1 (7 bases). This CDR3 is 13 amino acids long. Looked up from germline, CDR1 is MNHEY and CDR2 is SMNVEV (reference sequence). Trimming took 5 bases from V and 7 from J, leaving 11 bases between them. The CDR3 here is CASSPGGSGELFF. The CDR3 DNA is TGTGCCAGCAGTCCAGGGGGGAGCGGGGAGCTGTTTTTT.

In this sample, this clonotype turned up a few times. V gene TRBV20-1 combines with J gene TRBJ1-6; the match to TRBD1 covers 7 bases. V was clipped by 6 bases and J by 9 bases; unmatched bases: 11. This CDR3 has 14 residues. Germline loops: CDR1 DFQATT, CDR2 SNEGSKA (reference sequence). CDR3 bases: TGCAGTGCAGCAACAGGGGCCGGGGGTTCACCCCTCCACTTT. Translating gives CSAATGAGGSPLHF.

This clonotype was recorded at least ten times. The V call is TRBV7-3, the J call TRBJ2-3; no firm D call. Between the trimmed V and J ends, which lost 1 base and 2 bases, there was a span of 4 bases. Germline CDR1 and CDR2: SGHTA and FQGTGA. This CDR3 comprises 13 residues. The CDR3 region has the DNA TGTGCCAGCAGCTTAATTCCCACAGATACGCAGTATTTT. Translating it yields CASSLIPTDTQYF.

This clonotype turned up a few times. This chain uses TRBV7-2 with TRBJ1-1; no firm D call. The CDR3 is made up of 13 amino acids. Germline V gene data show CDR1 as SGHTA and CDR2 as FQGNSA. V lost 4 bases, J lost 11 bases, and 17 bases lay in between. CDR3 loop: CASSSQTGTYAFF. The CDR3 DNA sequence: TGTGCCAGCAGCTCCCAGACCGGTACCTACGCTTTCTTT. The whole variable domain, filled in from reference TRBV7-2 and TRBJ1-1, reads GAGVSQSPSNKVTEKGKDVELRCDPISGHTALYWYRQSLGQGLEFLIYFQGNSAPDKSGLPSDRFSAERTGGSVSTLTIQRTQQEDSAVYLCASSSQTGTYAFFGQGTRLTVV.

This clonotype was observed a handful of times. The CDR3 reads CASSLAGQGNTIYF. CDR3 in DNA: TGCGCCAGCAGCTTGGCAGGTCAAGGAAACACCATATATTTT. This chain uses TRBV5-1 with TRBJ1-3; D unresolved. Trimming took 0 bases from V and 4 from J, leaving 8 bases between them. The CDR3 extends over 14 amino acids. Germline V gene sequence: CDR1 SGHRS, CDR2 YFSETQ.

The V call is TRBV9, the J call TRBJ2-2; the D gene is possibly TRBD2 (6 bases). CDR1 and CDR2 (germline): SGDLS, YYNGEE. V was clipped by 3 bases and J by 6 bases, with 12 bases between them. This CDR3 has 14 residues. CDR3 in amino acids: CASSALPGAGELFF. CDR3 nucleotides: TGTGCCAGCAGCGCCTTACCGGGGGCCGGGGAGCTGTTTTTT. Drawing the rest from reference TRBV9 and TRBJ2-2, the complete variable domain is DSGVTQTPKHLITATGQRVTLRCSPRSGDLSVYWYQQSLDQGLQFLIQYYNGEERAKGNILERFSAQQFPDLHSELNLSSLELGDSALYFCASSALPGAGELFFGEGSRLTVL.

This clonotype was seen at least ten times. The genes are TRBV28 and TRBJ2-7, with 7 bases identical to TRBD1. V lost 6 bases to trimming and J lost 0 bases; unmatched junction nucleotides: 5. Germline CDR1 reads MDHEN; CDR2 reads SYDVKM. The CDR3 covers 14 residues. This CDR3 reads CASSLRDSSYEQYF. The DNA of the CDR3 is TGTGCCAGCAGCTTGAGGGACAGCTCCTACGAGCAGTACTTC.

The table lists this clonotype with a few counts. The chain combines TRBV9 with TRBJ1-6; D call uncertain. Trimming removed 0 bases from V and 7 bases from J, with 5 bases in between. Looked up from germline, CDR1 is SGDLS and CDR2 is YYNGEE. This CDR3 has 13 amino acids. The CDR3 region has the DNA TGTGCCAGCAGCGTAGGTCAGAATTCACCCCTCCACTTT. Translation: CASSVGQNSPLHF.